This TCR beta chain was found in a study of blood T cell repertoires in COVID-19. Study at large: Samples came from the United States, Italy and Spain, spanning acute and convalescent COVID-19.

This clone was counted only a few times. How the authors handled the data: The assay estimated nucleated cells by amplifying reference gene primers. Clones were sequenced by immunoSEQ multiplex PCR, and TCRdb holds only the in-frame ones, with some missing. V and J calls and clone size are copied from that table; D and trimming were computed from the DNA. This sample yields 150,000 to 200,000 clones, of which around 90% are seen a single time; roughly 24% belongs to the top ten. V lost 4 bases, J lost 5 bases, and 9 bases stayed unmatched. The CDR3 has 15 amino acids. Germline lookup yields CDR1 SGHRS and CDR2 YFSETQ.

The clonotype was recovered from a man in his sixties with acute or convalescent COVID-19. The source material was peripheral blood. The chain combines TRBV5-1 with TRBJ1-2, with 9 bases identical to TRBD1. The CDR3 is CASSPGDRDRYGYTF. CDR3 coding DNA: TGCGCCAGCAGCCCAGGGGACAGGGATAGGTATGGCTACACCTTC. Based on the CDR3 plus reference TRBV5-1 and TRBJ1-2, the full variable domain is KAGVTQTPRYLIKTRGQQVTLSCSPISGHRSVSWYQQTPGQGLQFLFEYFSETQRNKGNFPGRFSGRQFSNSRSEMNVSTLELGDSALYLCASSPGDRDRYGYTFGSGTRLTVV.